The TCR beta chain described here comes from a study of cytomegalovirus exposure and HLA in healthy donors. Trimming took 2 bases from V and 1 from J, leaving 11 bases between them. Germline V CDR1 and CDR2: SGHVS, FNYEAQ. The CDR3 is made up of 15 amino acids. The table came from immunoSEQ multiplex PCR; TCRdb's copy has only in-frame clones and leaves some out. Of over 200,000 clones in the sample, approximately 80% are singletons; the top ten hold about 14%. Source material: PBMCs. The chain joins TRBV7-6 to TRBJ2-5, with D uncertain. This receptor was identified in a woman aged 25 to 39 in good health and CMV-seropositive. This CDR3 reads CASSLNQGPQETQYF. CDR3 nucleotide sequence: TGTGCCAGCAGCTTAAACCAAGGACCCCAAGAGACCCAGTACTTC.